The clone carrying this T cell receptor (beta chain) was counted only a few times. Antigen specificity is unknown. V was clipped by 2 bases and J by 7 bases, with 12 bases between them. The CDR3 spans 12 residues. In germline, CDR1 is DFQATT, CDR2 SNEGSKA (reference sequence). This entry comes from a study of response to subunit inactivated influenza vaccine. General observations from the study: Authors proposed each seasonal influenza vaccination draws in few new T cells.

A single record per CDR3 protein comes from TCRdb applying MiXCR to the RT-PCR reads. The sample lists roughly 780,000 distinct CDR3 sequences, approximately 18% seen once, with approximately 11% in the top ten. The origin of this receptor is a middle-aged man who received an inactivated influenza vaccine. The gene calls are TRBV20-1 and TRBJ2-7; the D gene could be TRBD1 or TRBD2 (7 bases each). Source: PBMCs from blood, taken approximately 5 days after vaccination. CDR3 loop: CSARYRGGEQYF. As DNA, the CDR3 is TGCAGTGCTAGATACAGGGGAGGGGAGCAGTACTTC.